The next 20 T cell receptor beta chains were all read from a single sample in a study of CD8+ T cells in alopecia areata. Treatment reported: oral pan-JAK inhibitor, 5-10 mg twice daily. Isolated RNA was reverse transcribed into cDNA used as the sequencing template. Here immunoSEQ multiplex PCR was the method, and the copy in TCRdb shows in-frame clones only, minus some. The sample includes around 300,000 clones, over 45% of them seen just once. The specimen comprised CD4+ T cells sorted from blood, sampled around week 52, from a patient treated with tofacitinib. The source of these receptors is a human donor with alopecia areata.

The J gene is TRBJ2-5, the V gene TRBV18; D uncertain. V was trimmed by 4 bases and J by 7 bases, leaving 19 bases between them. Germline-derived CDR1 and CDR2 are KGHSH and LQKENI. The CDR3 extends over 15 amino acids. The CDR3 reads CASSLPGQHSGTQYF. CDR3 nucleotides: TGTGCCAGCTCACTCCCGGGCCAACATTCGGGGACCCAGTACTTC.

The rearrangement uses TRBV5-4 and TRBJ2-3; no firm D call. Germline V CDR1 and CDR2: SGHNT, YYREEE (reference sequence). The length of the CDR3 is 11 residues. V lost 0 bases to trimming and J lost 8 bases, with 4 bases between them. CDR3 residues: CASSLASTQYF. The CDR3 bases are TGTGCCAGCAGCTTGGCGAGTACGCAGTATTTT. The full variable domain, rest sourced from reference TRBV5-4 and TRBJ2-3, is ETGVTQSPTHLIKTRGQQVTLRCSSQSGHNTVSWYQQALGQGPQFIFQYYREEENGRGNFPPRFSGLQFPNYSSELNVNALELDDSALYLCASSLASTQYFGPGTRLTVL.

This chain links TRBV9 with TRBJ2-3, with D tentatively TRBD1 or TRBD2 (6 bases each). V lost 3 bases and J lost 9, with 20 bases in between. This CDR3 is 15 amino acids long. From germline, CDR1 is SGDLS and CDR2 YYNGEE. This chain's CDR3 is CASSGEIRGARTQYF. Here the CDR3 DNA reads TGTGCCAGCAGCGGGGAAATTAGGGGGGCCAGAACGCAGTATTTT.

CDR3 bases: TGTGCCTGGATGGGACAGCTGAACACTGAAGCTTTCTTT. Its translation is CAWMGQLNTEAFF. The chain uses TRBV30 and TRBJ1-1, with TRBD1 matching 7 bases. V shed 4 bases, J shed 0 bases, and the junction held 2 bases outside the gene matches. Germline CDR1 reads GTSNPN; CDR2 reads SVGIG (reference sequence). The length of the CDR3 is 13 residues.

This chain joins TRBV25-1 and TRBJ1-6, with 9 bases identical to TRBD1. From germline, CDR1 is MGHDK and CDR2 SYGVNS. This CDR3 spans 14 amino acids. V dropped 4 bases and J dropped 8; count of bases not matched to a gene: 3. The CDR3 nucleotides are TGTGCCAGCAGTGGACAGGGGGGATATTCACCCCTCCACTTT. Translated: CASSGQGGYSPLHF. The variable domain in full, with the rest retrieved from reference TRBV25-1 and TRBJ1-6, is EADIYQTPRYLVIGTGKKITLECSQTMGHDKMYWYQQDPGMELHLIHYSYGVNSTEKGDLSSESTVSRIRTEHFPLTLESARPSHTSQYLCASSGQGGYSPLHFGNGTRLTVT.

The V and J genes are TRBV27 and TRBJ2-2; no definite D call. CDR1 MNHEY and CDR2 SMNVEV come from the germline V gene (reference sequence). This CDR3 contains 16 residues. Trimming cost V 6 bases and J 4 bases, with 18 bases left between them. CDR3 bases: TGTGCCAGCAGAAGGACGGGTCGTTGGGGCACCGGGGAGCTGTTTTTT. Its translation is CASRRTGRWGTGELFF.

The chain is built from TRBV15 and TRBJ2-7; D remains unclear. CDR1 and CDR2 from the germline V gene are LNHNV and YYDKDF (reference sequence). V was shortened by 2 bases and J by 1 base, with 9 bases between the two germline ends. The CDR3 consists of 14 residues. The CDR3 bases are TGTGCCACCAGCAGATCCCCTTATTCCTACGAGCAGTACTTC. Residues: CATSRSPYSYEQYF.

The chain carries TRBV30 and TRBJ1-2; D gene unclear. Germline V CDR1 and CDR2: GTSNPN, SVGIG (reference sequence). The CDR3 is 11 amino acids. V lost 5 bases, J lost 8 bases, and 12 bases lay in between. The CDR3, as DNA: TGTGCCTGGGGGAGAGTCGGCGGCTACACCTTC. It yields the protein CAWGRVGGYTF.

CDR3 DNA sequence: TGCAGCGTTCAAACAGGGGAGGGAGCTTTCTTT. Protein product: CSVQTGEGAFF. This rearrangement joins TRBV29-1 to TRBJ1-1, with 7 bases identical to TRBD1. With V trimmed by 5 bases and J by 10 bases, 7 bases remained unmatched. CDR1 and CDR2 from the germline V gene are SQVTM and ANQGSEA. This CDR3 has 11 residues.

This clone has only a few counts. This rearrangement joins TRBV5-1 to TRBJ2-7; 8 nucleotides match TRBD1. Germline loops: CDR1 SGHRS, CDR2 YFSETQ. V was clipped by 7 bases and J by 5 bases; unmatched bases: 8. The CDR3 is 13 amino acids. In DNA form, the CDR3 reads TGCGCCAGCGGAACAGGGGGAAACGACGAGCAGTACTTC. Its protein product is CASGTGGNDEQYF.

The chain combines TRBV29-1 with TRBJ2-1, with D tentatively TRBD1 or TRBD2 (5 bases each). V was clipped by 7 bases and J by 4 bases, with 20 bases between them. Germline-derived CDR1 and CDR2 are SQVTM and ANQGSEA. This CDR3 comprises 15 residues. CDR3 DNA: TGCAGCGCCCGAGGGGACGCCAACATATACAATGAGCAGTTCTTC. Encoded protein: CSARGDANIYNEQFF.

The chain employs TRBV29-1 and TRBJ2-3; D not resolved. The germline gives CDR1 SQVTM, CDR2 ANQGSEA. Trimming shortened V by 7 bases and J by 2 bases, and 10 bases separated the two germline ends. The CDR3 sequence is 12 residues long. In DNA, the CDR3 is TGCAGCGCTCGTTACCACACAGATACGCAGTATTTT. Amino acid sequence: CSARYHTDTQYF.

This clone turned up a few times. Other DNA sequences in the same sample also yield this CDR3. The CDR3 region has the DNA TGTGCCTGGACCGAATACACTGAAGCTTTCTTT. Amino acids: CAWTEYTEAFF. The chain has TRBV30 and TRBJ1-1; unclear D gene. There are 11 residues in the CDR3. Germline V gene sequence: CDR1 GTSNPN, CDR2 SVGIG (reference sequence). Trimming left V 4 bases short and J 3 bases short, with 6 bases between. Together with reference TRBV30 and TRBJ1-1, the CDR3 gives the full variable domain: SQTIHQWPATLVQPVGSPLSLECTVEGTSNPNLYWYRQAAGRGLQLLFYSVGIGQISSEVPQNLSASRPQDRQFILSSKKLLLSDSGFYLCAWTEYTEAFFGQGTRLTVV.

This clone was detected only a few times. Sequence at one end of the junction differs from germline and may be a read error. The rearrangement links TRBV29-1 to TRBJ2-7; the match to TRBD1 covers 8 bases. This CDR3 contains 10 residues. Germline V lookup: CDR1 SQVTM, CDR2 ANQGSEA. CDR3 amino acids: CSMMDRVADF. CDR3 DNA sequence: TGCAGCATGATGGACAGGGTGGCGGACTTC.

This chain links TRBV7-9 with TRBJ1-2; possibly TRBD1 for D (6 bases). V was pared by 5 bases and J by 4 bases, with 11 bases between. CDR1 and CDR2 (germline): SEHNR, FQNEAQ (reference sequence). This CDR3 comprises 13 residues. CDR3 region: CASSRTVGYGYTF. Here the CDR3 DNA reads TGTGCCAGCAGCCGGACAGTAGGCTATGGCTACACCTTC.

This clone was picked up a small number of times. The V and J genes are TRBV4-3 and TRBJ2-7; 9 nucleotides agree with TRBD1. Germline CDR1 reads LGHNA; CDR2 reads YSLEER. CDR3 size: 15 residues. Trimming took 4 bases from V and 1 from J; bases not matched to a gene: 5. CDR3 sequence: CASSLTGTGSYEQYF. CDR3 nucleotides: TGCGCCAGCAGCCTAACCGGGACAGGGTCCTACGAGCAGTACTTC.

CDR3: CQGEGSYNEQFF. For the CDR3, the DNA is TGTCAGGGGGAGGGTTCCTACAATGAGCAGTTCTTC. The chain is built from TRBV30 and TRBJ2-1; D possibly matches TRBD1 or TRBD2 (7 bases each). The germline V gene encodes CDR1 GTSNPN and CDR2 SVGIG (reference sequence). The CDR3 extends over 12 amino acids.

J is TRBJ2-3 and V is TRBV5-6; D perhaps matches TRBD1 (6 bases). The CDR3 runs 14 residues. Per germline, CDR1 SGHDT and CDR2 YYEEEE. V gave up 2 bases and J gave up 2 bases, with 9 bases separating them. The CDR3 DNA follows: TGTGCCAGCAGCTTTGGACAGTCCACAGATACGCAGTATTTT. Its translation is CASSFGQSTDTQYF.

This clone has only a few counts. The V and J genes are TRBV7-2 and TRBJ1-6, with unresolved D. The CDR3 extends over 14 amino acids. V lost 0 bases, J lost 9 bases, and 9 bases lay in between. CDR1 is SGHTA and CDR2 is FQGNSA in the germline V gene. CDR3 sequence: CASSLAGSSSPLHF. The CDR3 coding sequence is TGTGCCAGCAGCTTAGCAGGGAGCAGTTCACCCCTCCACTTT.

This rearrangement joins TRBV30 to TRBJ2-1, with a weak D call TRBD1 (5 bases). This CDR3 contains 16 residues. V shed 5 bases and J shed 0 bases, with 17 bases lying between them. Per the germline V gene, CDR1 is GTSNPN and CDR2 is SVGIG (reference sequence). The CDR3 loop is CAWGIGGAFSYNEQFF. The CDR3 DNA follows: TGTGCCTGGGGGATAGGTGGGGCCTTCTCCTACAATGAGCAGTTCTTC. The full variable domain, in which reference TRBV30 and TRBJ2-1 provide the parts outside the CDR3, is SQTIHQWPATLVQPVGSPLSLECTVEGTSNPNLYWYRQAAGRGLQLLFYSVGIGQISSEVPQNLSASRPQDRQFILSSKKLLLSDSGFYLCAWGIGGAFSYNEQFFGPGTRLTVL.